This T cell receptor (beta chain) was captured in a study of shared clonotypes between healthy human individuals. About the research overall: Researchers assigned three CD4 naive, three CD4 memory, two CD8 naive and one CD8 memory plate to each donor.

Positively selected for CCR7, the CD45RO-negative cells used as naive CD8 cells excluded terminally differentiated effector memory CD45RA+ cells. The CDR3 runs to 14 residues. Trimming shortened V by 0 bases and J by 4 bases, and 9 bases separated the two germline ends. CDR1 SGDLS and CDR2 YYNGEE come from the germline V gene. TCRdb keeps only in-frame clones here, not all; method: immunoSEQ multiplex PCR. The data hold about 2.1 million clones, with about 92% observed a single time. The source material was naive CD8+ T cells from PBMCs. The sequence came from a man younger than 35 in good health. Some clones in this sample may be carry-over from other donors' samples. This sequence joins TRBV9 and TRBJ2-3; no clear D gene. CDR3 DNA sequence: TGTGCCAGCAGCGTAGAACCCCTAGCAGATACGCAGTATTTT. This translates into CASSVEPLADTQYF.